This passage covers 6 T cell receptor beta chains from one sample sequenced in a study of blood T cells in healthy people across ages. Alongside a J-beta primer mix, a sample-barcoded 5' primer served in a second PCR lasting roughly 7 to 12 cycles. One entry per CDR3 protein, called by TCRdb with MiXCR from the 5' RACE reads. Among 1.5 million to 2 million distinct CDR3 sequences listed, approximately 28% were seen once. Sequencing used blood. The receptor set was obtained from a woman younger than 45 in good health.

This clonotype was recorded at least ten times. This chain links TRBV28 with TRBJ2-7; D is possibly TRBD2 (6 bases). CDR1 MDHEN and CDR2 SYDVKM come from the germline V gene. This CDR3 spans 15 amino acids. Trimming removed 4 bases from V and 0 bases from J, with 13 bases in between. The CDR3: CASSSPLAPSYEQYF. Here the CDR3 DNA reads TGTGCCAGCAGTTCACCACTAGCCCCCTCCTACGAGCAGTACTTC.

This clonotype has a handful of counts. The chain is built from TRBV4-1 and TRBJ1-4, with no clear D. The CDR3 is 13 amino acids. Trimming took 7 bases from V and 13 from J, leaving 19 bases between them. CDR1 is MGHRA, CDR2 YSYEKL, per germline. CDR3 protein: CASTPSGEGLLFF. In nucleotides, the CDR3 is TGCGCCAGCACCCCAAGCGGGGAGGGTTTACTGTTTTTT.

The V and J genes are TRBV5-1 and TRBJ2-3; 8 nucleotides agree with TRBD2. Trimming took 0 bases from V and 4 from J; bases not matched to a gene: 4. Germline-derived CDR1 and CDR2 are SGHRS and YFSETQ. The CDR3 has 15 residues. The CDR3 loop is CASSLEGLEADTQYF. The DNA of the CDR3 is TGCGCCAGCAGCTTGGAGGGACTAGAGGCAGATACGCAGTATTTT.

J is TRBJ2-1 and V is TRBV7-9, with D perhaps TRBD1 (6 bases). The length of the CDR3 is 16 residues. V lost 5 bases, J lost 5 bases, and 19 bases lay in between. Germline loops: CDR1 SEHNR, CDR2 FQNEAQ (reference sequence). CDR3 bases: TGTGCCAGCAGCCCCCTAGGATCAGGGGTCGACAATGAGCAGTTCTTC. Encoded protein: CASSPLGSGVDNEQFF.

The chain joins TRBV2 to TRBJ2-2; D may be TRBD1 or TRBD2 (5 bases each). V was clipped by 2 bases and J by 6 bases, with 16 bases between them. Germline assignment: CDR1 SNHLY and CDR2 FYNNEI. The CDR3 length is 16 residues. CDR3: CASSESSNMGAGELFF. CDR3 sequence (DNA): TGTGCCAGCAGTGAATCGTCGAATATGGGGGCCGGGGAGCTGTTTTTT.

This clonotype has a count of ten or more. The V call is TRBV7-2, the J call TRBJ2-1; unclear D gene. The CDR3 is 13 residues long. V was shortened by 2 bases and J by 8 bases, with 10 bases between the two germline ends. CDR1 is SGHTA, CDR2 FQGNSA, per germline. The CDR3 nucleotides are TGTGCCAGCAGCTTAATGGCTAGGGATGAGCAGTTCTTC. Translation gives CASSLMARDEQFF.